This T cell receptor beta chain is from a study of T cell clonotyping in hematopoietic cell transplantation. Study outcomes and limitations: Cells were unsorted, so CD4 and CD8 contributions were not separated. Graft donor and pretransplant recipient Inverse Simpson Index values predicted broader posttransplant TCR diversity.

Turning to this clone: Its antigen remains unknown.

This CDR3 contains 14 residues. Trimming left V 4 bases short and J 5 bases short, with 15 bases between. Germline V gives CDR1 SGHRS, CDR2 YFSETQ. Sequencing used immunoSEQ multiplex PCR; TCRdb keeps in-frame clones, though not all of them. The sample has roughly 5,000 clones; 60% to 80% are singletons. The J gene is TRBJ1-1, the V gene TRBV5-1, with D tentatively TRBD1 (5 bases). The sequence was obtained from a female patient in her fifties who had an allogeneic stem cell transplant from an unrelated donor, so the T cells may come from the graft donor. Some clones in this sample may be carry-over from other donors' samples. This sample comprised peripheral blood mononuclear cells, obtained 100 days after allogeneic stem cell transplant. The CDR3 spells CASSRTSTGTEAFF. The CDR3 DNA follows: TGCGCCAGCAGCCGGACATCGACCGGGACTGAAGCTTTCTTT.